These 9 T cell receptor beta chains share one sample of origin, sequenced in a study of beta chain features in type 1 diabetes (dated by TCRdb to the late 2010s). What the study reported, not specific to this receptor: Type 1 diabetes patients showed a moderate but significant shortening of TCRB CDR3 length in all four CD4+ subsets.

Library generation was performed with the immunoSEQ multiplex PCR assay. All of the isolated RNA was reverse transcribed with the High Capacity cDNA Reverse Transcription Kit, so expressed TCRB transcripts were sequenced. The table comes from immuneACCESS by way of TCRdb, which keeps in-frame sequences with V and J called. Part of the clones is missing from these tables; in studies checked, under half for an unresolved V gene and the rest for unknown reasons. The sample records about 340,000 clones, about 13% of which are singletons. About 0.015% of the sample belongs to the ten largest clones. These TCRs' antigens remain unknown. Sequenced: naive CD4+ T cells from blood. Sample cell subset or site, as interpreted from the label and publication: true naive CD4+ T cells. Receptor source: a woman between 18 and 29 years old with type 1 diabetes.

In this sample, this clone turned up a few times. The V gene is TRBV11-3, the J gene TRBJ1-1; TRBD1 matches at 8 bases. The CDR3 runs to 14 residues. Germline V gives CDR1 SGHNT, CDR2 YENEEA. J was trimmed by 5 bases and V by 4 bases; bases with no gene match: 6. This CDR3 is CASSSQGARTEAFF. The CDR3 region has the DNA TGTGCCAGCAGCTCCCAGGGGGCGCGGACTGAAGCTTTCTTT.

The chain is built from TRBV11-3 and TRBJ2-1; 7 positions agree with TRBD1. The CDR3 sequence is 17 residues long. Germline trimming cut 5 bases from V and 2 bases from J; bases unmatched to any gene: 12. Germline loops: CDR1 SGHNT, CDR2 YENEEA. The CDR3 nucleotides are TGTGCCAGCAGCCGCCGGGACAGTCCTCTGACCTACAATGAGCAGTTCTTC. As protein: CASSRRDSPLTYNEQFF.

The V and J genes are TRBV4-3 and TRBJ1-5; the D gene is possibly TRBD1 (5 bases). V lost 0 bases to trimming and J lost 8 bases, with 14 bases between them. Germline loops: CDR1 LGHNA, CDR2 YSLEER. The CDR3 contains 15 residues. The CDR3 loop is CASSQEAGRIEPQHF. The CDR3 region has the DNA TGCGCCAGCAGCCAAGAGGCAGGGAGGATTGAGCCCCAGCATTTT.

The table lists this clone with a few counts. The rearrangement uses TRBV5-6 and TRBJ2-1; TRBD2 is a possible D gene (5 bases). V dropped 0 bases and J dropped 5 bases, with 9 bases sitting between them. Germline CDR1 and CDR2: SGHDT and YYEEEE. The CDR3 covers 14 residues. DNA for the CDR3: TGTGCCAGCAGCTTGGAGCAGGAGGACAATGAGCAGTTCTTC. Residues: CASSLEQEDNEQFF.

The CDR3 here is CASAAPLTGNTEAFF. The DNA of the CDR3 is TGTGCTAGTGCCGCCCCTCTTACAGGGAACACTGAAGCTTTCTTT. The chain employs TRBV12-5 and TRBJ1-1; weak D call: TRBD1 (5 bases). Looked up from germline, CDR1 is LGHNT and CDR2 is FRNRAP. The CDR3 runs 15 residues. Trimming stripped 7 bases from V and 1 base from J, with 16 bases between. Together with reference TRBV12-5 and TRBJ1-1, the CDR3 gives the full variable domain: DARVTQTPRHKVTEMGQEVTMRCQPILGHNTVFWYRQTMMQGLELLAYFRNRAPLDDSGMPKDRFSAEMPDATLATLKIQPSEPRDSAVYFCASAAPLTGNTEAFFGQGTRLTVV.

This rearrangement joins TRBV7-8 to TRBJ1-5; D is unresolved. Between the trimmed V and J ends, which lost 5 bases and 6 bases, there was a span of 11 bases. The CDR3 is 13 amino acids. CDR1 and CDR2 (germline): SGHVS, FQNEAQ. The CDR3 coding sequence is TGTGCCAGCAGCCCTAGGACTGGTCAGCCCCAGCATTTT. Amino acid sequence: CASSPRTGQPQHF.

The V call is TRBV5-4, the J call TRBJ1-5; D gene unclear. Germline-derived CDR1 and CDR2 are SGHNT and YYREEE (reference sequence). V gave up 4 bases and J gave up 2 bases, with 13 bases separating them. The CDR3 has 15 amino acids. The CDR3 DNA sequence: TGTGCCAGCAGCCAAGATTGGGAGGGCAATCAGCCCCAGCATTTT. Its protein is CASSQDWEGNQPQHF.

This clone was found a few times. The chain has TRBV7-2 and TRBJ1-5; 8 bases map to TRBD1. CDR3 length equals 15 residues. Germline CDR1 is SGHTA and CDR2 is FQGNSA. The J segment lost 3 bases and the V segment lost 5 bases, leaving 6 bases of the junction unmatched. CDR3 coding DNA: TGTGCCAGCAGCCCAGCAGGGGGCCACAATCAGCCCCAGCATTTT. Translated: CASSPAGGHNQPQHF.

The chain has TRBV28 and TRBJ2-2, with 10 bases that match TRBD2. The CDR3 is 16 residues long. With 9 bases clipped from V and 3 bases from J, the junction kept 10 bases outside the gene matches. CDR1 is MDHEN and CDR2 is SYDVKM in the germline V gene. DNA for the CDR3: TGTGCCAGTACTTCTAGCGGGAGAGGGTACACCGGGGAGCTGTTTTTT. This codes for CASTSSGRGYTGELFF.